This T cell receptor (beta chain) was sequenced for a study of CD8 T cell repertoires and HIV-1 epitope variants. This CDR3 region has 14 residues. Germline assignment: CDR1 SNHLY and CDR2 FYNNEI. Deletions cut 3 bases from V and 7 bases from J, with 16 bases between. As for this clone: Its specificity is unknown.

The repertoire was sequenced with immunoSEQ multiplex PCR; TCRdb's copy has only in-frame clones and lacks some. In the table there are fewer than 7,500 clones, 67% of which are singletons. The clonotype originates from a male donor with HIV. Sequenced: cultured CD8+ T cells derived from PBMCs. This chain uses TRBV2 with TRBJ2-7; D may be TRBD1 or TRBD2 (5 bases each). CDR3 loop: CASSDTPGWGEQYF. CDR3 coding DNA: TGTGCCAGCAGTGATACACCCGGGTGGGGGGAGCAGTACTTC.